Below are 13 T cell receptor beta chains sequenced from a single sample in a study of cytomegalovirus exposure and HLA in healthy donors. Both 60 Vbeta primers and 13 Jbeta primers went into the PCR. Only in-frame clones appear in the TCRdb table, and some are missing; sequencing was by immunoSEQ multiplex PCR. The sample gives 95,000 to 150,000 clones, about four fifths of which show up once; less than 9.5% is in the top ten. Sequences were obtained from PBMCs. These receptor sequences come from a woman between 45 and 65 years old in good health and CMV-seropositive.

The table lists this clone with a few counts. V gene TRBV4-3 combines with J gene TRBJ2-7; possibly TRBD2 for D (6 bases). Germline CDR1 reads LGHNA; CDR2 reads YSLEER. The germline V and J ends were trimmed by 4 bases and 3 bases, with 13 bases remaining between them. CDR3 length equals 14 residues. The CDR3 protein is CASSPPRGGYEQYF. CDR3 coding DNA: TGCGCCAGCAGCCCCCCGCGGGGAGGCTACGAGCAGTACTTC.

The chain couples TRBV5-1 to TRBJ2-3; 16 nucleotides align to TRBD2. CDR3 length: 20 amino acids. The V segment lost 0 bases and the J segment 5 bases; nucleotides outside the gene matches: 12. CDR1 is SGHRS, CDR2 YFSETQ, per germline. The CDR3 here is CASSLGRSGLAGGPGDTQYF. In nucleotides, the CDR3 is TGCGCCAGCAGCTTGGGGCGATCGGGACTAGCGGGAGGGCCCGGAGATACGCAGTATTTT. Combining the CDR3 with reference TRBV5-1 and TRBJ2-3 gives the whole variable domain KAGVTQTPRYLIKTRGQQVTLSCSPISGHRSVSWYQQTPGQGLQFLFEYFSETQRNKGNFPGRFSGRQFSNSRSEMNVSTLELGDSALYLCASSLGRSGLAGGPGDTQYFGPGTRLTVL.

The chain couples TRBV10-3 to TRBJ1-3; 10 positions agree with TRBD1. The germline gives CDR1 ENHRY, CDR2 SYGVKD. Germline trimming cut 10 bases from V and 11 bases from J; bases unmatched to any gene: 14. The CDR3 spans 14 residues. CDR3 protein: CATADRGRLRAIYF. DNA of the CDR3: TGTGCCACCGCGGACAGGGGGAGGCTAAGAGCCATATATTTT.

J is TRBJ2-7 and V is TRBV6-4; D is ambiguous. The germline CDR1 and CDR2 sequences are MRHNA and SNTAGT. This CDR3 comprises 11 residues. V dropped 10 bases and J dropped 7 bases, with 14 bases sitting between them. The DNA for the CDR3 is TGTGCCACCACCCCTCGGTGTGAGCAGTACTTC. As protein: CATTPRCEQYF.

This rearrangement joins TRBV28 to TRBJ2-5; possible D gene TRBD1, 7 bases. With 5 bases removed from V and 6 bases from J, the gap between germline ends came to 16 bases. Germline V lookup: CDR1 MDHEN, CDR2 SYDVKM. This CDR3 is built from 14 residues. In DNA, the CDR3 is TGTGCCAGCAGTGGGGGGACAGCCGCACAGACCCAGTACTTC. Protein product: CASSGGTAAQTQYF.

J is TRBJ2-1 and V is TRBV5-1; TRBD2 aligns across 16 bases. This CDR3 is built from 18 residues. With V trimmed by 4 bases and J by 1 base, 5 bases remained unmatched. CDR1 is SGHRS and CDR2 is YFSETQ in the germline V gene. The CDR3 reads CASSPGTSGRVSYNEQFF. CDR3 bases: TGCGCCAGCAGCCCCGGGACTAGCGGGAGGGTTTCCTACAATGAGCAGTTCTTC.

This sequence joins TRBV30 and TRBJ1-1; D possibly corresponds to TRBD1 (5 bases). With 3 bases removed from V and 1 base from J, the gap between germline ends came to 12 bases. This CDR3 has 14 amino acids. Germline loops: CDR1 GTSNPN, CDR2 SVGIG (reference sequence). This CDR3 is CAWRSFDRNTEAFF. The CDR3 DNA reads as TGTGCCTGGAGATCCTTCGACAGGAACACTGAAGCTTTCTTT.

This chain joins TRBV30 and TRBJ2-3, with D hard to call. V was trimmed by 2 bases and J by 4 bases, leaving 10 bases between them. Germline loops: CDR1 GTSNPN, CDR2 SVGIG (reference sequence). This CDR3 spans 13 amino acids. The CDR3 DNA reads TGTGCCTGGAGTTTAGGCGGATCAGATACGCAGTATTTT. Amino acid sequence: CAWSLGGSDTQYF.

This clone was recorded a few times. This chain links TRBV27 with TRBJ1-6; D is perhaps TRBD1 (5 bases). Germline CDR1 reads MNHEY; CDR2 reads SMNVEV (reference sequence). CDR3 length: 14 amino acids. V was cut by 3 bases and J by 6 bases, with 9 bases left in between. CDR3 coding DNA: TGTGCCAGCAGTTTGCGGGGACCTAATTCACCCCTCCACTTT. It yields the protein CASSLRGPNSPLHF.

The chain is built from TRBV7-3 and TRBJ2-5; D is unclear. V shed 5 bases and J shed 5 bases, with 12 bases lying between them. The CDR3 extends over 13 amino acids. The germline gives CDR1 SGHTA, CDR2 FQGTGA. DNA for the CDR3: TGTGCCAGCAGCCGCGGAACCGAGGAGACCCAGTACTTC. This sequence encodes CASSRGTEETQYF.

The J gene is TRBJ1-5, the V gene TRBV11-3; D perhaps matches TRBD1 (5 bases). Germline lookup yields CDR1 SGHNT and CDR2 YENEEA. Trimming shortened V by 5 bases and J by 2 bases, and 19 bases separated the two germline ends. The CDR3 consists of 17 residues. The CDR3 spells CASSPTGASDGNQPQHF. Here the CDR3 DNA reads TGTGCCAGCAGCCCGACTGGGGCCAGTGATGGCAATCAGCCCCAGCATTTT. The whole variable domain, remainder taken from reference TRBV11-3 and TRBJ1-5, is EAGVVQSPRYKIIEKKQPVAFWCNPISGHNTLYWYLQNLGQGPELLIRYENEEAVDDSQLPKDRFSAERLKGVDSTLKIQPAELGDSAVYLCASSPTGASDGNQPQHFGDGTRLSIL.

The chain uses TRBV7-2 and TRBJ2-7; TRBD2 matches 7 bases. The V segment lost 4 bases and the J segment 0 bases; nucleotides outside the gene matches: 6. The germline V gene encodes CDR1 SGHTA and CDR2 FQGNSA. CDR3 length equals 15 residues. Written as DNA, the CDR3 is TGTGCCAGCAGCTGGAGGGAGGGGCACTCCTACGAGCAGTACTTC. Encoded protein: CASSWREGHSYEQYF.

In its sample, this clone was seen a few times. The chain joins TRBV2 to TRBJ1-4; 7 nucleotides agree with TRBD1. CDR1 is SNHLY and CDR2 is FYNNEI in the germline V gene. The trim removed 7 bases at V and 3 bases at J, leaving 5 bases unmatched. There are 14 residues in the CDR3. CDR3 in DNA: TGTGCCAGCATTCGGGACAGACCTAATGAAAAACTGTTTTTT. Its translation: CASIRDRPNEKLFF.